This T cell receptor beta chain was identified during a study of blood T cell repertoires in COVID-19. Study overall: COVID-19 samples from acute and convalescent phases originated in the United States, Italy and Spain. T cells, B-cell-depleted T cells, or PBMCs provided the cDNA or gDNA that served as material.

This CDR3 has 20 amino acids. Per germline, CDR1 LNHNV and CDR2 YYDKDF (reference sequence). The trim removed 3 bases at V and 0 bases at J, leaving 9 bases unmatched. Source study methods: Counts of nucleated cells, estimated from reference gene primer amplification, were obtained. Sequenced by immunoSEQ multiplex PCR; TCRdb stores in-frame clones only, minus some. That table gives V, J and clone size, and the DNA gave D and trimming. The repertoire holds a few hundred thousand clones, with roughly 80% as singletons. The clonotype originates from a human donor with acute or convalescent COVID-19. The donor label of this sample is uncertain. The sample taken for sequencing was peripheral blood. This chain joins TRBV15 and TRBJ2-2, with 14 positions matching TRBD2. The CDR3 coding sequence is TGTGCCACCAGCAGCGGATGGGGGACTAGCGGGGGCGCGAACACCGGGGAGCTGTTTTTT. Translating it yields CATSSGWGTSGGANTGELFF.